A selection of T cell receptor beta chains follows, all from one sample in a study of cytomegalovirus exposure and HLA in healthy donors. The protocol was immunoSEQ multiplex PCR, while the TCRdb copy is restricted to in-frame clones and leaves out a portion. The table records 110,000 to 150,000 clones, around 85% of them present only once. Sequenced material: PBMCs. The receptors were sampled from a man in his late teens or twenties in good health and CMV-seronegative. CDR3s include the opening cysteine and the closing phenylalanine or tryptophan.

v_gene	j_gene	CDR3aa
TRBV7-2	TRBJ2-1	CASSFSGGSYNEQFF
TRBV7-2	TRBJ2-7	CASSLPEGVYEQYF
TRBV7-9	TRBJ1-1	CASSLLDRHIRTNTEAFF
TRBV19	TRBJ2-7	CATGAYREQYF
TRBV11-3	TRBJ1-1	CASSLDRNTEAFF
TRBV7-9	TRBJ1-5	CASSRGPGHSNQPQHF
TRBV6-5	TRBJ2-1	CASSYRDYYNEQFF
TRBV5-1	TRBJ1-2	CASSFVPANYGYTF
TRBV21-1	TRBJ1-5	CASSKALSGGYPPSNQPQHF
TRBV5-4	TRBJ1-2	CASSSGANYGYTF
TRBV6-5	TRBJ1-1	CASSSWDSGAFF
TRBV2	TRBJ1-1	CASRGQPSLTEAFF
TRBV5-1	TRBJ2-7	CASSLGTASFEQYF
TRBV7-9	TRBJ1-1	CASSLAMAFF
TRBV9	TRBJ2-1	CASSFDRTPYNEQFF
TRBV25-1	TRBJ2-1	CASSGGMSSYNEQFF
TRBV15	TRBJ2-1	CATSRDTGTTSGEQFF
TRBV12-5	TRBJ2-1	CASGFYSYNEQFF
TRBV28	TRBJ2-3	CATNSGGALDTQYF
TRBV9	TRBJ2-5	CASSVEAGLQETQYF
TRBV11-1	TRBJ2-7	CASSLIRGNEQYF
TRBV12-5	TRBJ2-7	CASAIAGSYEQYF
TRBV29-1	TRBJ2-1	CSASGGDSYNEQFF
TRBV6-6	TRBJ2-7	CASSPDRPYEQYF
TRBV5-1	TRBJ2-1	CASSLDRISSGRVNEQFF
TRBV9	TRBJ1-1	CASSATGGPEAFF
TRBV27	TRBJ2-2	CASSFTGEITGELFF
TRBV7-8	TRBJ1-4	CASSDLRRGNEKLFF
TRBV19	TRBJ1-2	CASTKGVGGLLLGYTF
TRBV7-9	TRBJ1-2	CASSPRVRAGYTF
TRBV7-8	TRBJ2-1	CASSLSSLGTGVF
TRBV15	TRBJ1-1	CATSSEGGYTEAFF
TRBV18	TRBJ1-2	CASSPNAGTVIQGYGYTF
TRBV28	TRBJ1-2	CATPEQGGYGYTF
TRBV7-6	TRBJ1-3	CASSYAPGQGSGNTIYF
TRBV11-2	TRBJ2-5	CASSPEGANQETQYF
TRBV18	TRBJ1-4	CASSPNNEKLFF
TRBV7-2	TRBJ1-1	CASSLALWTGGGSSEAFF
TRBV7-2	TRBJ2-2	CASSSRDSLTGELFF
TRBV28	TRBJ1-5	CASSPGDRANQPQHF
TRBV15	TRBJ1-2	CATSRDLGGPDLSYTF
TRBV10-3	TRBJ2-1	CAIRAGTGDGNEQFF
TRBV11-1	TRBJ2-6	CASSSPVRGLGAGANVLTF
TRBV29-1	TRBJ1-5	CSVGGTSGQPQHF
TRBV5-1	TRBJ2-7	CASGELSHYEQYF
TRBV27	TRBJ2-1	CASSISRADEQFF
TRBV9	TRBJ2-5	CASSAEGQGGETQYF
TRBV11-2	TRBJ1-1	CASSLRDWSTEAFF
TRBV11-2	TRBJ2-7	CASSSVDRGLNEQYF
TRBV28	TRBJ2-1	CASRASGGNEQFF
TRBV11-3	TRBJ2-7	CASSLGGIEYEQYF
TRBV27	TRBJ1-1	CASSLRRGAVEAFF
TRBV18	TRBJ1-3	CASSQADASGNTIYF
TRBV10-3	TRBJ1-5	CAISESGVNQPQHF
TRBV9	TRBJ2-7	CASSAGTLESDEQYF